The 25 T cell receptor beta chains below come from one sample, sequenced in a study of T-cell memory formation after mild COVID-19. TCRdb re-analysed the 5' RACE reads in MiXCR, keeping a single row per CDR3 protein. The profile covers roughly 200,000 distinct CDR3 sequences, with about a sixth appearing a single time and 2% to 3% taken by the ten largest. Sequenced: PBMCs or a T cell subset sorted from them (not recorded which). These receptors were collected from an adult woman who had mild COVID-19 (a few samples of this study predate the infection). Cell type and time point are not known.

This clonotype was observed at least ten times. The chain employs TRBV4-1 and TRBJ1-3; D call uncertain. The V gene lost 6 bases and the J gene lost 4 bases, with 7 bases spanning the gap. The CDR3 is 12 residues long. Germline V gene lookup returns CDR1 MGHRA and CDR2 YSYEKL. The CDR3 nucleotides read TGCGCCAGCAGTAGCATAGGAAACACCATATATTTT. As protein: CASSSIGNTIYF.

This sequence joins TRBV23-1 and TRBJ2-7; 7 bases are a match to TRBD1. TRBV23-1 is an ORF, with its function uncertain. The V and J ends lost 3 bases and 5 bases, in that order; junction bases with no gene match: 19. The CDR3 is 18 amino acids. The CDR3 coding sequence is TGCGCCAGCAGTCATCCCCACAGGGGCCCAGCACACATGGACGAGCAGTACTTC. This sequence encodes CASSHPHRGPAHMDEQYF.

The chain has TRBV7-3 and TRBJ1-5; D call uncertain. CDR1 and CDR2 from the germline V gene are SGHTA and FQGTGA. The CDR3 spans 13 residues. Trimming took 2 bases from V and 4 from J, leaving 6 bases between them. CDR3 amino acids: CASSLQPNQPQHF. The CDR3 DNA reads TGTGCCAGCAGCTTACAGCCGAATCAGCCCCAGCATTTT.

The chain is built from TRBV30 and TRBJ1-3; 7 nucleotides line up with TRBD1. Germline V CDR1 and CDR2: GTSNPN, SVGIG (reference sequence). This CDR3 comprises 15 residues. V was clipped by 2 bases and J by 0 bases; unmatched bases: 4. CDR3 in DNA: TGTGCCTGGAGTCTTGACAGGGCCTCTGGAAACACCATATATTTT. Amino acids: CAWSLDRASGNTIYF.

The V gene is TRBV20-1, the J gene TRBJ1-4; D may be TRBD1 (5 bases). Germline V CDR1 and CDR2: DFQATT, SNEGSKA (reference sequence). This CDR3 is 14 amino acids long. V lost 3 bases and J 13 bases, leaving 21 bases between the germline ends. The CDR3 sequence: CSASQQRDLSRLFF. The CDR3 nucleotides read TGCAGTGCTAGTCAACAGCGGGACCTCTCGCGACTGTTTTTT.

The chain recombines TRBV10-3 with TRBJ1-2; D not certain. V lost 7 bases to trimming and J lost 3 bases, with 9 bases between them. This CDR3 is 12 amino acids long. Germline V gene sequence: CDR1 ENHRY, CDR2 SYGVKD. The CDR3 loop reads CAIMGSYYGYTF. The CDR3 nucleotides are TGTGCCATCATGGGCAGTTACTATGGCTACACCTTC.

This chain connects TRBV4-2 to TRBJ2-1; 10 nucleotides line up with TRBD1. J was trimmed by 2 bases and V by 6 bases; bases with no gene match: 7. This CDR3 has 16 amino acids. CDR1 and CDR2 from the germline V gene are LGHNA and YNFKEQ. The CDR3: CASSRDRGLTYNEQFF. The CDR3 coding sequence is TGTGCCAGCAGTAGGGACAGGGGTCTGACCTACAATGAGCAGTTCTTC.

The chain has TRBV6-5 and TRBJ1-3; D is unclear. CDR3 size: 15 residues. Germline loops: CDR1 MNHEY, CDR2 SVGAGI. V was trimmed by 2 bases and J by 0 bases, leaving 8 bases between them. CDR3 DNA: TGTGCCAGCAGTTACGTGAGAGACTCTGGAAACACCATATATTTT. Protein product: CASSYVRDSGNTIYF.

This chain connects TRBV10-3 to TRBJ2-7; the match to TRBD1 covers 9 bases. V shed 6 bases, J shed 6 bases, and the junction held 12 bases outside the gene matches. This CDR3 comprises 15 residues. The germline V gene has CDR1 ENHRY and CDR2 SYGVKD. The CDR3 protein is CAIRLGGTGNPEQYF. The CDR3, as DNA: TGTGCCATCAGGTTGGGCGGGACAGGGAACCCCGAGCAGTACTTC.

The sample holds many counts of this clonotype. The genes are TRBV20-1 and TRBJ2-2, with D unclear. V lost 5 bases to trimming and J lost 0 bases, with 10 bases between them. The length of the CDR3 is 14 residues. Germline V gives CDR1 DFQATT, CDR2 SNEGSKA (reference sequence). CDR3 bases: TGCAGTGCTTCCAAGGCCCCGAACACCGGGGAGCTGTTTTTT. Amino acid sequence: CSASKAPNTGELFF.

This clonotype was seen a handful of times. The rearrangement links TRBV7-2 to TRBJ2-7; D is uncertain. The CDR3 consists of 15 residues. The germline V gene encodes CDR1 SGHTA and CDR2 FQGNSA. Trimming left V 5 bases short and J 0 bases short, with 14 bases between. The chain's CDR3 is CASSVGADYSYEQYF. For the CDR3, the DNA is TGTGCCAGCAGCGTCGGTGCGGATTACTCCTACGAGCAGTACTTC. Based on the CDR3 plus reference TRBV7-2 and TRBJ2-7, the full variable domain is GAGVSQSPSNKVTEKGKDVELRCDPISGHTALYWYRQSLGQGLEFLIYFQGNSAPDKSGLPSDRFSAERTGGSVSTLTIQRTQQEDSAVYLCASSVGADYSYEQYFGPGTRLTVT.

The table lists this clonotype with a few counts. The chain is built from TRBV11-1 and TRBJ2-4; 9 bases match TRBD2. The length of the CDR3 is 15 residues. V lost 0 bases, J lost 15 bases, and 12 bases stayed unmatched. Germline CDR1 SGHAT, CDR2 FQDESV (reference sequence). The CDR3 protein is CASSLAPSGKSAVYF. CDR3 nucleotides: TGTGCCAGCAGCTTAGCGCCTAGCGGGAAGTCCGCTGTGTACTTC.

This clonotype has only a few counts. The chain uses TRBV7-9 and TRBJ2-1; possible D gene TRBD2, 6 bases. Per germline, CDR1 SEHNR and CDR2 FQNEAQ (reference sequence). This CDR3 contains 13 residues. The V end was cut by 1 base, the J end by 15 bases, with 16 bases between. In DNA form, the CDR3 reads TGTGCCAGCAGCTTAGGCGGGGCCATTATGACGTTCTTC. Its translation is CASSLGGAIMTFF.

The sample holds a few counts of this clonotype. This chain links TRBV5-1 with TRBJ2-5, with D unresolved. Trimming pared 4 bases from V and 2 bases from J, leaving 6 bases between. Germline CDR1 and CDR2: SGHRS and YFSETQ. This CDR3 is 12 amino acids long. CDR3 nucleotide sequence: TGCGCCAGCAGCGCGACTCAAGAGACCCAGTACTTC. This codes for CASSATQETQYF.

This clonotype was seen many times. The V and J genes are TRBV12-3 or TRBV12-4 and TRBJ2-1; no reliable D call. The CDR3 covers 14 residues. Between the trimmed V and J ends, which lost 7 bases and 0 bases, there was a span of 10 bases. CDR3 DNA: TGTGCCAGCACTCAGAAGTTCTCCTACAATGAGCAGTTCTTC. Residues: CASTQKFSYNEQFF.

The table lists this clonotype with a few counts. V and J are TRBV5-1 and TRBJ1-6, with D hard to call. Germline V gives CDR1 SGHRS, CDR2 YFSETQ. The germline V and J ends were trimmed by 2 bases and 8 bases, with 11 bases remaining between them. The length of the CDR3 is 14 residues. This CDR3 reads CASSFFGSDSPLHF. CDR3 in DNA: TGCGCCAGCAGCTTTTTTGGATCGGATTCACCCCTCCACTTT.

This clonotype was found a few times. CDR3 protein: CAIRSDREGSLNEQFF. In DNA form, the CDR3 reads TGTGCCATCAGATCAGACAGAGAGGGGTCCCTCAATGAGCAGTTCTTC. The chain links TRBV10-3 to TRBJ2-1, with D possibly being TRBD1 or TRBD2 (5 bases each). The ends were cut back, 6 bases at V and 6 bases at J, with 21 bases in the middle. The germline V gene has CDR1 ENHRY and CDR2 SYGVKD. This CDR3 has 16 amino acids.

Only a few counts were recorded for this clonotype. The V gene is TRBV3-1, the J gene TRBJ1-5; a weak D match, TRBD1 (5 bases). Deletions cut 0 bases from V and 9 bases from J, with 9 bases between. Germline loops: CDR1 LGHDT, CDR2 YNNKEL (reference sequence). The length of the CDR3 is 13 residues. The DNA for the CDR3 is TGTGCCAGCAGCCAAGATCCGGGGGTGCCCCAGCATTTT. Translating it yields CASSQDPGVPQHF.

The rearrangement uses TRBV27 and TRBJ2-6; possibly TRBD1 for D (5 bases). Germline CDR1 MNHEY, CDR2 SMNVEV (reference sequence). The CDR3 covers 17 residues. V shed 3 bases and J shed 0 bases, with 12 bases lying between them. The CDR3 region is CASSFRYRGSGANVLTF. DNA for the CDR3: TGTGCCAGCAGTTTTAGGTATAGGGGCTCTGGGGCCAACGTCCTGACTTTC.

The chain joins TRBV3-1 to TRBJ2-7; TRBD1 matches at 7 bases. The germline gives CDR1 LGHDT, CDR2 YNNKEL (reference sequence). The CDR3 runs 14 residues. V shed 1 base and J 6 bases; nucleotides not matched to a gene: 6. The CDR3 loop is CASSQVGTATEQYF. CDR3 DNA sequence: TGTGCCAGCAGCCAAGTCGGGACAGCAACCGAGCAGTACTTC.

This clonotype has more than one count but fewer than ten. This chain connects TRBV4-3 to TRBJ1-1, with no clear D. Germline V gene data show CDR1 as LGHNA and CDR2 as YSLEER. Trimming shortened V by 0 bases and J by 2 bases, and 10 bases separated the two germline ends. The CDR3 totals 15 residues. CDR3 sequence: CASSQERRVNTEAFF. CDR3 coding DNA: TGCGCCAGCAGCCAAGAAAGACGGGTAAACACTGAAGCTTTCTTT.

The chain employs TRBV2 and TRBJ2-2, with D hard to call. V lost 7 bases and J 7 bases, leaving 10 bases between the germline ends. The CDR3 length is 12 residues. Germline CDR1 SNHLY, CDR2 FYNNEI. The CDR3 bases are TGTGCCAGCACACTGGACCTCGGGGAGCTGTTTTTT. This gives the protein CASTLDLGELFF.

This clonotype showed up just a few times. The V gene is TRBV11-1, the J gene TRBJ2-1, with TRBD2 matching over 15 bases. From germline, CDR1 is SGHAT and CDR2 FQDESV (reference sequence). The CDR3 runs 16 residues. Trimming at V came to 1 base and at J to 9 bases, leaving 4 bases not matched to a gene. The CDR3 DNA follows: TGTGCCAGCAGCTTAGGGGGACTAGCGGGAGGCGGTGAGCAGTTCTTC. It encodes CASSLGGLAGGGEQFF.

V is TRBV6-5 and J is TRBJ1-2; D perhaps matches TRBD1 (5 bases). V lost 5 bases to trimming and J lost 5 bases, with 9 bases between them. The CDR3 is 12 residues long. From germline, CDR1 is MNHEY and CDR2 SVGAGI. The CDR3 spells CASSKEGYGYTF. The DNA of the CDR3 is TGTGCCAGCAGTAAAGAGGGGTATGGCTACACCTTC.

This clonotype showed up many times. The rearrangement joins TRBV24-1 to TRBJ2-3; a possible D gene is TRBD1 (5 bases). Germline V CDR1 and CDR2: KGHDR, SFDVKD. The CDR3 consists of 14 residues. V shed 3 bases and J shed 10 bases, with 16 bases lying between them. The CDR3 DNA follows: TGTGCCACCAGTGATCCCGAACAGGACGCGGCGCAGTATTTT. Translation: CATSDPEQDAAQYF.